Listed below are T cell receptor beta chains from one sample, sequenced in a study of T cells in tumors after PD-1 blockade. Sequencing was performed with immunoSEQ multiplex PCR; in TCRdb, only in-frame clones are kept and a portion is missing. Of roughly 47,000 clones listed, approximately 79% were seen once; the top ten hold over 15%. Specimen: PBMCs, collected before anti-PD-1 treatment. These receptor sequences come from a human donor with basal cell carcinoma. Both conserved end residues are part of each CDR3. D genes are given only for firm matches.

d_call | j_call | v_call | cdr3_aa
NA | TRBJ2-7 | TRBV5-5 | CASSLASGTPYEQYF
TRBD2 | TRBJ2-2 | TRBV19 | CASSIRGGRSTGELFF
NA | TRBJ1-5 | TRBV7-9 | CASSPTVNQPQHF
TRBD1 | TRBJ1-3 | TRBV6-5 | CASSRRDRGNTIYF
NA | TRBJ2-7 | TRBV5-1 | CASSPLDLSYEQYF
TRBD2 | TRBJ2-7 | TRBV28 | CASSLSGGGTYEQYF
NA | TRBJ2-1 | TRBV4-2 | CASSQDRGLGDNEQFF
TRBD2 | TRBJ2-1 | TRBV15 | CATSRAAGFAYNEQFF
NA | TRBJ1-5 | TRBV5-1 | CASSLDSGGSQPQHF
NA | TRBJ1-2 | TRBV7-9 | CASSSYRTVNYGYTF
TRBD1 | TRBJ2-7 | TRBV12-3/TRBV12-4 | CASSMTGIEQYF
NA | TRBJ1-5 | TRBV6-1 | CASSEVVAEANQPQHF
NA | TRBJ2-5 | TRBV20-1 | CSASDRRGQETQYF
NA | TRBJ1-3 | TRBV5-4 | CASSWTTGVSGNTIYF
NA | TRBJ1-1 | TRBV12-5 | CAGTDRNTEAFF
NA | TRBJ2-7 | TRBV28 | CASSFLGGQYEQYF
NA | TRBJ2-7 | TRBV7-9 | CASSLRRGIAYEQYF
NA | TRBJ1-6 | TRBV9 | CASNRPNSPLHF
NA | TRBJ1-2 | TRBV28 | CASSFGQGLYGYTF
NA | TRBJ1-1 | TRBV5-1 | CASSLEVGRTEAFF
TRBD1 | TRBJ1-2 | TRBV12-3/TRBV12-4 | CASSPGTAYGYTF
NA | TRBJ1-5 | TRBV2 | CASSEGVSRSNQPQHF
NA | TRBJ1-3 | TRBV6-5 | CASFSGASGNTIYF
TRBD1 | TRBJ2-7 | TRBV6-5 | CASSYWAGGPYEQYF
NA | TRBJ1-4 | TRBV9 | CASSVSGANEKLFF
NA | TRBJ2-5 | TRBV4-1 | CASSQGTQETQYF
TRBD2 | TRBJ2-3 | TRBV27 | CASSSLAGLVDTQYF
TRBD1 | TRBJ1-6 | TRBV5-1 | CASSSGQGGTPLHF
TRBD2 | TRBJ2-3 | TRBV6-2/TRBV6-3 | CASSYTLAGASDTQYF
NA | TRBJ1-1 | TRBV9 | CASSVEDGLTEAFF
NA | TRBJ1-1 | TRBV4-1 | CATKGRNTEAFF
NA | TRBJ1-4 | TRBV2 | CASSESSGDEKLFF
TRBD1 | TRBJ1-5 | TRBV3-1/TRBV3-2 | CASSPGQDRVGQPQHF
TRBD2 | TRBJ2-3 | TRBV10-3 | CAISGVSGGATDTQYF
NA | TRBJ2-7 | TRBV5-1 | CASRPDILEEQYF
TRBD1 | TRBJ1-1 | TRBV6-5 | CASSYGQGVPEAFF
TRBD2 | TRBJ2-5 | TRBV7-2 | CASIWWASGGEETQYF
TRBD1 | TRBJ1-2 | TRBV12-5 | CASGLTGNYGYTF
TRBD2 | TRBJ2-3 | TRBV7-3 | CASSSSGRATQYF
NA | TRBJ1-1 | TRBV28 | CASSFRFVREAFF
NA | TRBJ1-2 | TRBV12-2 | CASRYPSEGALANYGYTF
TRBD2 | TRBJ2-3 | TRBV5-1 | CASSLSGGARDTQYF
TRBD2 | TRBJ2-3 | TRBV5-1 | CASSPGLAGASTDTQYF
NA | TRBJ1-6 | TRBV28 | CASFPLAASYNSPLHF
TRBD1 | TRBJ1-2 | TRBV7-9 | CASSLEGTAGTF
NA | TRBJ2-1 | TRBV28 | CASSPPQGRTLNEQFF
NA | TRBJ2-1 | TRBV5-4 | CASSLMNRDNEQFF
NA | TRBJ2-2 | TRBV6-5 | CASSTAKGGTGELFF
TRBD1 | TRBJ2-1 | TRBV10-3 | CAISKTGAPVYNEQFF
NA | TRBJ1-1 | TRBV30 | CAWRRGSLNTEAFF
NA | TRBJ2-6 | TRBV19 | CASSIPQYAGANVLTF
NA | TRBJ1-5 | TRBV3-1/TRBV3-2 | CASSRSGGNQPQHF
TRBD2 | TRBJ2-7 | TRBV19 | CASSIGRGTSGPFEQYF